This T cell receptor beta chain comes out of a study of neurological immune-mediated disorders. There are many counts of this clonotype. Using its own MiXCR run on the 5' RACE reads, TCRdb lists one record per CDR3 protein. The profile shows about 17,000 distinct CDR3 sequences, around 3.4% of them singletons. The TCR was taken from a woman between 40 and 55 years old in good health. Sequencing used CD8+ T cells from blood.

The CDR3 protein is CASRSDSRDTQYF. The CDR3 DNA reads as TGCGCCAGCAGGTCGGACAGCCGAGATACGCAGTATTTT. The chain carries TRBV5-1 and TRBJ2-3; TRBD1 is a possible D gene (6 bases). CDR1 and CDR2 from the germline V gene are SGHRS and YFSETQ. CDR3 length equals 13 residues. The V end was cut by 5 bases, the J end by 5 bases, with 12 bases between.